Listed here are 5 T cell receptor beta chains from one sample, sequenced in a study of blood T cell repertoires in COVID-19. Sequencing was performed with immunoSEQ multiplex PCR; in TCRdb, only in-frame clones are kept and a portion is missing. The sample holds about 70,000 clones, 80% seen once. Sequencing was carried out using peripheral blood. All receptors come from a man between 65 and 79 years old who had recovered from COVID-19.

The rearrangement links TRBV18 to TRBJ2-5; 10 bases map to TRBD1. V shed 4 bases and J 5 bases; nucleotides not matched to a gene: 7. The V gene's germline CDR1 is KGHSH and CDR2 LQKENI. The CDR3 loop spans 15 amino acids. The CDR3 protein is CASSLGQGMEETQYF. Here the CDR3 DNA reads TGTGCCAGCTCACTGGGACAGGGGATGGAGGAGACCCAGTACTTC.

V gene TRBV7-2 combines with J gene TRBJ2-7; 7 bases agree with TRBD1. The length of the CDR3 is 14 residues. Germline assignment: CDR1 SGHTA and CDR2 FQGNSA. The V gene end was trimmed by 5 bases and the J gene end by 2 bases; junction bases not matched to a gene: 6. The CDR3 DNA is TGTGCCAGCAGCAGCCGGGACAGTGCCTACGAGCAGTACTTC. Protein: CASSSRDSAYEQYF.

This clone has only one observation. CDR3 in amino acids: CASSLGTRGGTDTQYF. CDR3 bases: TGTGCCAGCAGCCTGGGCACGCGCGGGGGGACAGATACGCAGTATTTT. The V and J genes are TRBV11-1 and TRBJ2-3, with TRBD2 identical over 8 bases. The CDR3 spans 16 residues. Trimming cost V 5 bases and J 3 bases; bases outside gene matches: 10. CDR1 and CDR2 from the germline V gene are SGHAT and FQDESV (reference sequence).

This clone was found a few times. V and J are TRBV7-2 and TRBJ2-5, with 7 bases matching TRBD2. Germline V gene sequence: CDR1 SGHTA, CDR2 FQGNSA. CDR3 length: 18 amino acids. V trimming: 0 bases; J trimming: 5 bases; junction bases outside the gene matches: 15. This CDR3 is CASSLAGGSRGPRETQYF. CDR3 DNA: TGTGCCAGCAGCTTAGCCGGCGGGAGTCGAGGGCCCAGGGAGACCCAGTACTTC.

The V gene is TRBV18, the J gene TRBJ2-5, with D perhaps matching TRBD2 (5 bases). From germline, CDR1 is KGHSH and CDR2 LQKENI. V lost 3 bases to trimming and J lost 7 bases, with 12 bases between them. The length of the CDR3 is 13 residues. For the CDR3, the DNA is TGTGCCAGCTCACCGGGTCTTGGAGGGACCCAGTACTTC. Its translation is CASSPGLGGTQYF.